A selection of T cell receptor beta chains follows, all from one sample in a study of cytomegalovirus exposure and HLA in healthy donors. Libraries were prepared by immunoSEQ multiplex PCR; TCRdb keeps only in-frame clonotypes and omits some of them. The sample shows roughly 120,000 clones, roughly 87% of them seen only once. Source material: PBMCs. These receptors came from a woman aged 18-30 years in good health and CMV-seronegative. Each CDR3 is given with its conserved first and last residue. The D gene is left open where the match is weak. Part of the rows lack a size; the others show once, few, many or a class for expanded clones.

>-|-|TRBJ2-7|TRBV2
TGTGCCAGCAGACCCCGAGTAAGCTCCTACGAGCAGTACTTC
CASRPRVSSYEQYF
>-|TRBD1|TRBJ2-1|TRBV5-1
TGCGCCAGCAGCAAGGGGACAGTGGGTAATTTGAATGAGCAGTTCTTC
CASSKGTVGNLNEQFF
>-|-|TRBJ2-3|TRBV30
TGTGCCTGGGGACAGACAGATACGCAGTATTTT
CAWGQTDTQYF
>-|TRBD1|TRBJ1-1|TRBV9
TGTGCCAGCAGCGCGAGACAGGGGGAGGATACTGAAGCTTTCTTT
CASSARQGEDTEAFF
>once|-|TRBJ2-7|TRBV10-2
TGCGCCAGCAGTGTGGTGGGGGCAAACTACGAGCAGTACTTC
CASSVVGANYEQYF
>-|TRBD1|TRBJ1-2|TRBV12-5
TGTGCTAGTGGTCCCGGGACAGGGAGAATAGGCTACACCTTC
CASGPGTGRIGYTF
>once|-|TRBJ2-5|TRBV7-2
TGTGCCAGCAGCTCTTCAGGCCTGGAGGGGACCCAGTACTTC
CASSSSGLEGTQYF
>-|-|TRBJ2-1|TRBV9
TGTGCCAGCAGCGTAGGTAGACTACCCTACAATGAGCAGTTCTTC
CASSVGRLPYNEQFF
>-|-|TRBJ1-2|TRBV6-1
TGTGCCAGCAGTGACCGCAGTGGAGGGTGGGGCTACACCTTC
CASSDRSGGWGYTF
>-|-|TRBJ2-1|TRBV4-2
TGTGCCAGCAGCCATGTATTGGGACTCAACAATGAGCAGTTCTTC
CASSHVLGLNNEQFF
>-|-|TRBJ2-4|TRBV27
TGTGCCAGCAGTCCCCCTGCCGGGGTTAGGAACATTCAGTACTTC
CASSPPAGVRNIQYF
>-|-|TRBJ2-1|TRBV7-2
TGTGCCAGCAGCTTCGGACTGATTAATGAGCAGTTCTTC
CASSFGLINEQFF
>-|TRBD1|TRBJ2-7|TRBV28
TGTGCCAGCAGTCACCGGGACAGGGGGCTCGAGCAGTACTTC
CASSHRDRGLEQYF
>once|TRBD1|TRBJ2-2|TRBV7-2
TGTGCCAGCAGAAGAACCGGGACAGGGGGGACCGGGGAGCTGTTTTTT
CASRRTGTGGTGELFF
>-|-|TRBJ2-5|TRBV5-1
TGCGCCAGCAGCGTCCCAGCGGACCAAGAGACCCAGTACTTC
CASSVPADQETQYF
>-|-|TRBJ2-1|TRBV15
TGTGCCACCAGCAGAAACAGTATAGGGCAGTTCTTC
CATSRNSIGQFF
>-|TRBD2|TRBJ2-5|TRBV5-1
TGCGCCAGCAGCTTGGGGACTAGCGGGGTACAAGAGACCCAGTACTTC
CASSLGTSGVQETQYF
>-|TRBD1|TRBJ1-5|TRBV6-1
TGTGCCAGCAGGGGACAGCTTAATCAGCCCCAGCATTTT
CASRGQLNQPQHF
>-|TRBD2|TRBJ2-3|TRBV9
TGTGCCAGCAGCGTAGAGCAAGCGGGAGACGCAGATACGCAGTATTTT
CASSVEQAGDADTQYF
>-|-|TRBJ2-4|TRBV6-5
TGTGCCAGCAGTCCCGGACTCATAGCCAAAAACATTCAGTACTTC
CASSPGLIAKNIQYF
>-|TRBD2|TRBJ2-5|TRBV27
TGTGCCAGCAGCCCTTGGGGGGGAAAAGAGACCCAGTACTTC
CASSPWGGKETQYF
>once|-|TRBJ1-2|TRBV18
TGTGCCAGCTCACCAGGGACACGGGATGGCTACACCTTC
CASSPGTRDGYTF
>-|-|TRBJ1-2|TRBV7-2
TGTGCCAGCAGCCTTCGGTCCTATGGCTACACCTTC
CASSLRSYGYTF
>-|TRBD1|TRBJ1-2|TRBV7-9
TGTGCCAGCAGCGTAAAACAGGGGGGAAACTATGGCTACACCTTC
CASSVKQGGNYGYTF
>-|TRBD1|TRBJ2-7|TRBV5-1
TGCGCCAGCAGCCAATCCACAGGGGGCAGTCTCTACGAGCAGTACTTC
CASSQSTGGSLYEQYF
>-|-|TRBJ2-1|TRBV30
TGTGCCTGGAGTCTGGAGACTAGCTACAATGAGCAGTTCTTC
CAWSLETSYNEQFF
>-|TRBD2|TRBJ2-5|TRBV13
TGTGCCAGCAGCTTAGCCGGGGGGAACCAAGAGACCCAGTACTTC
CASSLAGGNQETQYF
>-|-|TRBJ2-7|TRBV9
TGTGCCAGCAGCGTAGGAGGAGGGACAGACTCCTACGAGCAGTACTTC
CASSVGGGTDSYEQYF
>-|TRBD2|TRBJ2-1|TRBV9
TGTGCCAGCAGCGTAGGGCGGGAGAGCTACAATGAGCAGTTCTTC
CASSVGRESYNEQFF
>once|-|TRBJ2-1|TRBV4-3
TGCGCCAGCAGCGACACACACTACAATGAGCAGTTCTTC
CASSDTHYNEQFF
>-|-|TRBJ2-5|TRBV5-1
TGCGCCAGCAGCTTCCCAGGGGCCCAAGAGACCCAGTACTTC
CASSFPGAQETQYF